This T cell receptor (beta chain) was captured by sequencing in a study of beta chain features in type 1 diabetes. Study context: No patient-donor differences in age, gender, total cells or subset yield. Study conclusions and caveats: Shorter TCRB CDR3s, moderately but significantly so, were found in Type 1 diabetes patients in all four CD4+ subsets.

The length of the CDR3 is 16 residues. Germline CDR1 and CDR2: KGHSY and FQNENV. V trimming: 4 bases; J trimming: 0 bases; junction bases outside the gene matches: 6. Every bit of the isolated RNA underwent reverse transcription, so sequencing read expressed TCRB transcripts. Around 3.5 million reads on average were seen across naive, central memory and regulatory T cell samples. Clones were read by immunoSEQ multiplex PCR, and TCRdb kept only the in-frame ones, dropping some. The data hold about 710,000 clones, with 11% to 15% observed a single time. On this clone itself: Its antigen remains unknown.

This sequence joins TRBV16 and TRBJ2-1; 7 nucleotides line up with TRBD1. This receptor was obtained from a man aged 18 to 30 with type 1 diabetes. Source material: naive CD4+ T cells from blood. CDR3 sequence (DNA): TGTGCCAGCAGCCGATTGGGACAGAACTCCTACAATGAGCAGTTCTTC. Translating it yields CASSRLGQNSYNEQFF.